These T cell receptor beta chains were read from a single sample in a study of early stage breast cancer tumors. This table comes from immunoSEQ multiplex PCR, and its TCRdb copy is limited to in-frame clones, with some not included. The sample consists of roughly 48,000 clones, 65% to 90% of them appearing once. Sample: blood. The receptors were sampled from a person aged 50 to 59 with breast cancer. The CDR3 runs from the conserved cysteine through the conserved F or W. The D gene is left open where the match is weak. Clone sizes are given selectively: once, few, many, or a class where the clone is expanded.

>TRBJ1-2|-|TRBD1|TRBV6-6
TGTGCCAGCAGTCCTGACAGGGACTATGGCTACACCTTC
CASSPDRDYGYTF
>TRBJ2-3|-|TRBD1|TRBV18
TGTGCCAGCTCACCCGGGACAGCAGTAATAGATACGCAGTATTTT
CASSPGTAVIDTQYF
>TRBJ1-1|-|TRBD1|TRBV7-9
TGTGCCAGCAGCTTAGGCGCAGGGGGAGACACTGAAGCTTTCTTT
CASSLGAGGDTEAFF
>TRBJ2-1|-|-|TRBV14
TGTGCCAGCAGCCAAGATTTACTGGCGGACCGAAGGATCTTC
CASSQDLLADRRIF
>TRBJ2-5|-|-|TRBV6-1
TGTGCCAGCAGTGAAGGCTTAGGCGAGACCCAGTACTTC
CASSEGLGETQYF
>TRBJ2-1|-|TRBD2|TRBV6-5
TGTGCCACCAAGTTGACTAGCCCCACTGGTGAGCAGTTCTTC
CATKLTSPTGEQFF
>TRBJ1-2|-|-|TRBV9
TGTGCCAGCAGCCAGGACAGAGTTATCTATGGCTACACCTTC
CASSQDRVIYGYTF
>TRBJ1-2|few|TRBD1|TRBV19
TGTGCCAGCTCGACAGGGGAGGGCTATGGCTACACCTTC
CASSTGEGYGYTF
>TRBJ2-7|-|TRBD1|TRBV11-3
TGTGCCAGCAGCCGGACAGGGGGGAATTACGAGCAGTACTTC
CASSRTGGNYEQYF
>TRBJ1-2|-|-|TRBV4-3
TGCGCCAGCAGCCCCTACCTGGGGGCGGACTATGGCTACACCTTC
CASSPYLGADYGYTF
>TRBJ1-6|-|-|TRBV5-1
TGCGCCAGCAGCCATCGACAGCCAGGGGAGGGGGGAAATTCACCCCTCCACTTT
CASSHRQPGEGGNSPLHF
>TRBJ1-5|-|-|TRBV28
TGTGCCAGCAGTTTAAGGGGAAGGTCCAATCAGCCCCAGCATTTT
CASSLRGRSNQPQHF
>TRBJ1-1|-|TRBD1|TRBV9
TGTGCCAGCAGCGTGGGGACAGACACTGAAGCTTTCTTT
CASSVGTDTEAFF
>TRBJ2-5|-|-|TRBV2
TGTGCCAGCAGTGAAAACAGGGTCTACCAAGAGACCCAGTACTTC
CASSENRVYQETQYF
>TRBJ1-4|-|-|TRBV14
TGTGCCAGCAGCCAAGATGGCGCAACTAATGAAAAACTGTTTTTT
CASSQDGATNEKLFF
>TRBJ1-6|few|-|TRBV7-2
TGTGCCAGCAGCCCCAGGGGTTTTAGTTCACCCCTCCACTTT
CASSPRGFSSPLHF
>TRBJ2-7|-|-|TRBV30
TGTGCCTGGAGCGGGGGACTCGAGCAGTACTTC
CAWSGGLEQYF
>TRBJ2-7|-|TRBD2|TRBV11-2
TGTGCCAGCAGCGCCAGACTAGCGGGGGGGCTGGGCGAGCAGTACTTC
CASSARLAGGLGEQYF
>TRBJ2-3|-|TRBD2|TRBV4-2
TGTGCCAGCAGCCAAGATGGACTAGCGGGAGGGCCTACAGATACGCAGTATTTT
CASSQDGLAGGPTDTQYF
>TRBJ1-1|-|-|TRBV7-9
TGTGCCAGCAGCTTAGGAGGCGGCACTGAAGCTTTCTTT
CASSLGGGTEAFF
>TRBJ2-5|-|TRBD1|TRBV5-6
TGTGCCAGCAGCTACAACAGGGGTTCCGAGACCCAGTACTTC
CASSYNRGSETQYF
>TRBJ2-7|few|TRBD2|TRBV30
TGTGCCTGGGGGACTAGCGGGGGATACGAGCAGTACTTC
CAWGTSGGYEQYF
>TRBJ1-5|-|-|TRBV6-5
TGTGCCAGCAGTCGGGCCCGGGATTATCAGCCCCAGCATTTT
CASSRARDYQPQHF
>TRBJ2-7|-|-|TRBV5-6
TGTGCCAGCAGCTCCCGAGACAGGCCGACCTACGAGCAGTACTTC
CASSSRDRPTYEQYF
>TRBJ2-7|once|-|TRBV5-5
TGTGCCAGCAGACGAGACATAGGAGTCTTCTACGAGCAGTACTTC
CASRRDIGVFYEQYF
>TRBJ1-1|-|-|TRBV19
TGTGCCAGTGCCTTGGGGGTTCGCACTGAAGCTTTCTTT
CASALGVRTEAFF
>TRBJ1-2|-|-|TRBV6-6
TGTGCCAGCAGCCCCTCCGTATCGGGGGCCTATGGCTACACCTTC
CASSPSVSGAYGYTF